There are a few counts of the clone carrying this TCR beta chain. Its antigen is unknown. Naive, central memory, regulatory and stem cell-like memory cells within the CD4+ compartment were sorted using CD45RO/CCR7/CD25/CD127/CD95/CD27. These data are taken from a study of beta chain features in type 1 diabetes. Study-wide context: The study found patients and healthy donors alike in age, gender and cell yields.

With V trimmed by 6 bases and J by 5 bases, 9 bases remained unmatched. The CDR3 is 14 residues long. CDR1 and CDR2 from the germline V gene are MNHEY and SMNVEV (reference sequence). Isolated RNA was reverse transcribed in full, so expressed TCRB transcripts were sequenced. Repertoires were generated with immunoSEQ multiplex PCR, while TCRdb's copy carries only in-frame clones and drops some. The sample holds about 180,000 clones, around an eighth seen once. Findings and caveats of the study: A pattern of fewer insertions and more deletions at VDJ junctions was seen in type 1 diabetes patients. For cells with high TCR expression, cDNA sequencing could yield over-representation.

The chain employs TRBV27 and TRBJ2-7, with 8 bases aligning to TRBD1. Sequencing input: central memory CD4+ T cells from blood. The sequence was collected from a woman aged 18-29 years in good health. CDR3 in amino acids: CASRPGTGGHEQYF. CDR3 bases: TGTGCCAGCAGGCCTGGGACAGGTGGTCACGAGCAGTACTTC.